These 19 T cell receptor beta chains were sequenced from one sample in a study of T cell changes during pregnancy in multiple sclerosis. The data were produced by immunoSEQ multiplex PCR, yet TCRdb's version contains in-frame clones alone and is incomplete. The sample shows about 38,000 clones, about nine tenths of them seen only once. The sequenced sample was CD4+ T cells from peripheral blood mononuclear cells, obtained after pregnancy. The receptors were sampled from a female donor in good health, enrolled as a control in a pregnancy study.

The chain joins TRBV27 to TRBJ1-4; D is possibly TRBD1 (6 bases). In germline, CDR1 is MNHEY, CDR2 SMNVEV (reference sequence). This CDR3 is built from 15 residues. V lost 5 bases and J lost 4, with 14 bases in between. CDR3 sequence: CASSPTQGDNEKLFF. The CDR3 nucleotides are TGTGCCAGCAGTCCTACACAGGGAGATAATGAAAAACTGTTTTTT.

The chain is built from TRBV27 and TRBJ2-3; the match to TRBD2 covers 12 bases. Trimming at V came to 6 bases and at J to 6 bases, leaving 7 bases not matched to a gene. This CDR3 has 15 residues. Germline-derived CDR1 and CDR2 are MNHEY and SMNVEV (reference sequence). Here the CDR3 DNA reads TGTGCCAGCAGCTCACTAGCGGGGGGACCCGATACGCAGTATTTT. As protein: CASSSLAGGPDTQYF.

The DNA of the CDR3 is TGCAGCGTTGACGCCGGGACAGGGGGAGGCACTGAAGCTTTCTTT. Translating it yields CSVDAGTGGGTEAFF. V is TRBV29-1 and J is TRBJ1-1, with 11 nucleotides matching TRBD1. The CDR3 loop spans 15 amino acids. The germline V gene has CDR1 SQVTM and CDR2 ANQGSEA. The trim removed 3 bases at V and 4 bases at J, leaving 7 bases unmatched.

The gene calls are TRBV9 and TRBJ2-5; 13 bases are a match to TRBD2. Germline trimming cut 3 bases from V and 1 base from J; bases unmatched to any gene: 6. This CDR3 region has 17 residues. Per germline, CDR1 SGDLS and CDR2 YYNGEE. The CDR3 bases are TGTGCCAGCAGCGCCAAGACTAGCGGGAGGACCCAAGAGACCCAGTACTTC. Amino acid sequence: CASSAKTSGRTQETQYF.

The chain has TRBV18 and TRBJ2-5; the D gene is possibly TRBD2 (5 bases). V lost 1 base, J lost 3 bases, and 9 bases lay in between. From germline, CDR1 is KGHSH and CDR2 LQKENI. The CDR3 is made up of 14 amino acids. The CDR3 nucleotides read TGTGCCAGCTCACCACAGGGAGTAGAAGAGACCCAGTACTTC. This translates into CASSPQGVEETQYF. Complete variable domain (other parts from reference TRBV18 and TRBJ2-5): NAGVMQNPRHLVRRRGQEARLRCSPMKGHSHVYWYRQLPEEGLKFMVYLQKENIIDESGMPKERFSAEFPKEGPSILRIQQVVRGDSAAYFCASSPQGVEETQYFGPGTRLLVL.

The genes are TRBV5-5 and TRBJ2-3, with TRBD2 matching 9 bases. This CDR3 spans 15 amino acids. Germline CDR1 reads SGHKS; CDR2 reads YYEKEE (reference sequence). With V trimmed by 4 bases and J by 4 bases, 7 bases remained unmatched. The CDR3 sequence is CASSQLGGGADTQYF. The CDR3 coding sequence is TGTGCCAGCAGCCAGTTGGGCGGGGGGGCAGATACGCAGTATTTT.

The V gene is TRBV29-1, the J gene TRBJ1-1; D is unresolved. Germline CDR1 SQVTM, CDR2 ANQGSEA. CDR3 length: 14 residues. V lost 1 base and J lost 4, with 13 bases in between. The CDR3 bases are TGCAGCGTTGAAGGTGGAGGGCTGGGCACTGAAGCTTTCTTT. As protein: CSVEGGGLGTEAFF.

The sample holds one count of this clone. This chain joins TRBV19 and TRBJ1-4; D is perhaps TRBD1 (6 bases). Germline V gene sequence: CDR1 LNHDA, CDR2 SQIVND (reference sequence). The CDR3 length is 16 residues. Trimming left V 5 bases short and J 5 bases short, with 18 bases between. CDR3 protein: CASSSRQANTNEKLFF. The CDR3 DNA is TGTGCCAGTAGTTCCCGACAGGCTAACACAAATGAAAAACTGTTTTTT.

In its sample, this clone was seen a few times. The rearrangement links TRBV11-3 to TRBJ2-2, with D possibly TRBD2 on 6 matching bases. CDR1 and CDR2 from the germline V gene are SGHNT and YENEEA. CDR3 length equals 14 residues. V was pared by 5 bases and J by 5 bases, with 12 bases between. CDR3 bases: TGTGCCAGCAGCCCAGACCGGGGGACCGGGGAGCTGTTTTTT. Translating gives CASSPDRGTGELFF.

CDR3 amino acids: CASSLGENYGYTF. The CDR3 nucleotides read TGTGCCAGCAGCTTAGGGGAGAACTATGGCTACACCTTC. The gene calls are TRBV7-2 and TRBJ1-2; no definite D call. CDR3 length: 13 residues. Trimming shortened V by 1 base and J by 2 bases, and 5 bases separated the two germline ends. CDR1 is SGHTA and CDR2 is FQGNSA in the germline V gene.

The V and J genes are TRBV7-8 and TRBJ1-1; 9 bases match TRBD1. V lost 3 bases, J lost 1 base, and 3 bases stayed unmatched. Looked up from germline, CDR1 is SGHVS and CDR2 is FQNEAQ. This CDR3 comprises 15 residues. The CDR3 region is CASSFQGQGNTEAFF. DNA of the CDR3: TGTGCCAGCAGCTTCCAGGGACAGGGGAACACTGAAGCTTTCTTT.

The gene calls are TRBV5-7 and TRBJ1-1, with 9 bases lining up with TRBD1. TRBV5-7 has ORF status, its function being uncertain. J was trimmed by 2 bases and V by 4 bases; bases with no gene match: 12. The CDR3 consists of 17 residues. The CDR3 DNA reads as TGTGCCAGCAGCCCCCGGGACAGGGTTTTCAGCAACACTGAAGCTTTCTTT. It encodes CASSPRDRVFSNTEAFF.

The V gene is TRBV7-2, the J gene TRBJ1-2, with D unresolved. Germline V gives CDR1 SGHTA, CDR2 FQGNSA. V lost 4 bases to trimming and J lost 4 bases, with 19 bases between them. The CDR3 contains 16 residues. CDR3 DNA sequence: TGTGCCAGCAGCTCCCCTGGTGGAGGTTTCTTCTATGGCTACACCTTC. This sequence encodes CASSSPGGGFFYGYTF.

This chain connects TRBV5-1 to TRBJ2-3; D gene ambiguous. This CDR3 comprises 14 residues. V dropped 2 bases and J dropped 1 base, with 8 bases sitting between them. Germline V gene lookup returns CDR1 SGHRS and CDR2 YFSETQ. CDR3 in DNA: TGCGCCAGCAGCTTCGACACTGGCACAGATACGCAGTATTTT. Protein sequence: CASSFDTGTDTQYF.

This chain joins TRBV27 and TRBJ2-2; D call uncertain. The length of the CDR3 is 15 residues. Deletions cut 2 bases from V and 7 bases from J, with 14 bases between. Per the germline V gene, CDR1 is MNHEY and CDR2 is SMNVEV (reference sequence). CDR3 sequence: CASSLAGSSSGELFF. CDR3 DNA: TGTGCCAGCAGTTTAGCCGGGTCCTCGAGCGGGGAGCTGTTTTTT.

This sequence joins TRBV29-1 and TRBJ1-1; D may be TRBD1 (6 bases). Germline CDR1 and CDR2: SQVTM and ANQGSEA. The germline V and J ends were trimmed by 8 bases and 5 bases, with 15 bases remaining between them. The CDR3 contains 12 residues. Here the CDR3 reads CSFQQGTTEAFF. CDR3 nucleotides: TGCAGCTTCCAGCAGGGGACGACTGAAGCTTTCTTT.

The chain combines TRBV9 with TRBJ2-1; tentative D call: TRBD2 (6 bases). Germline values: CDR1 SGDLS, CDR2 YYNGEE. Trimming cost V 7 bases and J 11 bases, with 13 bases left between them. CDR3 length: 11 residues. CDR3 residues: CASSKAGQQFF. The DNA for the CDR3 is TGTGCCAGCTCAAAGGCGGGACAGCAGTTCTTC.

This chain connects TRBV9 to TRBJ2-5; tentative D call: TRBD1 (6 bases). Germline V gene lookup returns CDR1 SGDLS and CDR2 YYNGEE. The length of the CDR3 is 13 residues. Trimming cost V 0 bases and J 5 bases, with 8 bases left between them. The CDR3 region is CASSVARGETQYF. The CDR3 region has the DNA TGTGCCAGCAGCGTAGCCAGGGGCGAGACCCAGTACTTC.

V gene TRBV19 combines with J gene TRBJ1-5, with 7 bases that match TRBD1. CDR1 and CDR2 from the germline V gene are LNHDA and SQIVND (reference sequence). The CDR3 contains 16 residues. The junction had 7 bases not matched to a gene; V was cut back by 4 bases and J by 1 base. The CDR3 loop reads CASSSGDSLSNQPQHF. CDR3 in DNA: TGTGCCAGTAGTAGTGGGGACAGTTTGAGCAATCAGCCCCAGCATTTT.